This T cell receptor beta chain was observed in a study of blood T cell repertoires in COVID-19. Study-level information: T cells, B-cell-depleted T cells, or PBMCs supplied cDNA or gDNA.

Study processing details: Estimation of nucleated cell counts was performed using reference gene primer amplification. The table came from immunoSEQ multiplex PCR; TCRdb's copy has only in-frame clones and leaves some out. The V and J calls and clone size were taken over from that table, and D and trimming were inferred from the DNA. The sample lists roughly 100,000 clones, 87% seen once, with about 9.9% in the top ten. Trimming removed 0 bases from V and 8 bases from J, with 8 bases in between. The CDR3 has 14 residues. Germline V CDR1 and CDR2: MNHNY, SVGAGI (reference sequence). The V gene is TRBV6-6, the J gene TRBJ1-6, with D possibly being TRBD1 (6 bases). The receptor was derived from a woman aged 30 to 39 with acute or convalescent COVID-19. The material sequenced was peripheral blood. The CDR3 sequence is CASSYSRGYSPLHF. DNA for the CDR3: TGTGCCAGCAGTTACTCCAGGGGATATTCACCCCTCCACTTT.